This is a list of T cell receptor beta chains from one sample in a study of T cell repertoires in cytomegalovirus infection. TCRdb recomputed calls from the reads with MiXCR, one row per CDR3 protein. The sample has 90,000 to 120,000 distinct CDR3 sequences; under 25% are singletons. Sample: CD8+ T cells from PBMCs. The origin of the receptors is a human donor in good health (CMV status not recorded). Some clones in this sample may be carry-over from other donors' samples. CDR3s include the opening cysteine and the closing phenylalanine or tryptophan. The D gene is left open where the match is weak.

cdr3_aa: CASSLPRGTSGGATDTQYF
d_call: TRBD2
j_call: TRBJ2-3
v_call: TRBV7-3

cdr3_aa: CASSLARAVITLNTGELFF
d_call: -
j_call: TRBJ2-2
v_call: TRBV7-9

cdr3_aa: CASNADYEQYF
d_call: -
j_call: TRBJ2-7
v_call: TRBV2

cdr3_aa: CASRSTGWINYGYTF
d_call: -
j_call: TRBJ1-2
v_call: TRBV7-3

cdr3_aa: CASSQGPASGNEQFF
d_call: -
j_call: TRBJ2-1
v_call: TRBV3-1

cdr3_aa: CASSPPGAWVTGELFF
d_call: -
j_call: TRBJ2-2
v_call: TRBV7-8

cdr3_aa: CATRTLGDTEAFF
d_call: -
j_call: TRBJ1-1
v_call: TRBV15

cdr3_aa: CASSRWGTSGSYEQYF
d_call: TRBD2
j_call: TRBJ2-7
v_call: TRBV7-9

cdr3_aa: CASSLRGQRSEQYF
d_call: TRBD1
j_call: TRBJ2-7
v_call: TRBV6-6

cdr3_aa: CSVSWEGLAGVNEQFF
d_call: TRBD2
j_call: TRBJ2-1
v_call: TRBV20-1

cdr3_aa: CASSVSAGYEQYF
d_call: -
j_call: TRBJ2-7
v_call: TRBV28

cdr3_aa: CASSAEGMYNEQFF
d_call: -
j_call: TRBJ2-1
v_call: TRBV7-4

cdr3_aa: CASSPYPSGINTGELFF
d_call: -
j_call: TRBJ2-2
v_call: TRBV7-2

cdr3_aa: CASSPEVGSGYEQYF
d_call: -
j_call: TRBJ2-7
v_call: TRBV7-6

cdr3_aa: CASSFGENGLFF
d_call: -
j_call: TRBJ2-2
v_call: TRBV28

cdr3_aa: CASSVGAGRSDEQFF
d_call: -
j_call: TRBJ2-1
v_call: TRBV9

cdr3_aa: CASSRGGANEQFF
d_call: -
j_call: TRBJ2-1
v_call: TRBV4-3

cdr3_aa: CASSPYNSGITYEQYF
d_call: TRBD2
j_call: TRBJ2-7
v_call: TRBV7-9

cdr3_aa: CASSFGEDTQYF
d_call: -
j_call: TRBJ2-3
v_call: TRBV12-3/TRBV12-4

cdr3_aa: CASSVEKLFF
d_call: -
j_call: TRBJ1-4
v_call: TRBV7-9

cdr3_aa: CASRGGLESNQPQQF
d_call: -
j_call: TRBJ1-5
v_call: TRBV2

cdr3_aa: CASSLAPTGGIETQYF
d_call: TRBD1
j_call: TRBJ2-5
v_call: TRBV5-1

cdr3_aa: CSAWVRSGANVLTF
d_call: -
j_call: TRBJ2-6
v_call: TRBV29-1

cdr3_aa: CAWSVGRAREQYF
d_call: TRBD2
j_call: TRBJ2-7
v_call: TRBV30

cdr3_aa: CASILGGANYGYTF
d_call: -
j_call: TRBJ1-2
v_call: TRBV13

cdr3_aa: CASGPGTEAFF
d_call: -
j_call: TRBJ1-1
v_call: TRBV10-2

cdr3_aa: CASSNGGETQYF
d_call: -
j_call: TRBJ2-5
v_call: TRBV2

cdr3_aa: CASSYGGAEQFF
d_call: -
j_call: TRBJ2-1
v_call: TRBV6-2/TRBV6-3

cdr3_aa: CASSQAASEDEQFF
d_call: -
j_call: TRBJ2-1
v_call: TRBV4-2

cdr3_aa: CASSPTYGSGANVLTF
d_call: -
j_call: TRBJ2-6
v_call: TRBV7-2

cdr3_aa: CASSRPGGDTEAFF
d_call: -
j_call: TRBJ1-1
v_call: TRBV7-9

cdr3_aa: CATSQGRGSSVAFF
d_call: -
j_call: TRBJ1-1
v_call: TRBV15

cdr3_aa: CASSYLGGGAQETQYF
d_call: -
j_call: TRBJ2-5
v_call: TRBV6-5

cdr3_aa: CASSPTVLKGAWDEQYF
d_call: -
j_call: TRBJ2-7
v_call: TRBV5-1

cdr3_aa: CSAPWGGEGQREGRSYNEQFF
d_call: TRBD2
j_call: TRBJ2-1
v_call: TRBV20-1

cdr3_aa: CSARWEYEQFF
d_call: -
j_call: TRBJ2-1
v_call: TRBV20-1

cdr3_aa: CASSPGQYYEQYF
d_call: TRBD1
j_call: TRBJ2-7
v_call: TRBV12-3/TRBV12-4

cdr3_aa: CSVALLIHGTVYGYTF
d_call: TRBD1
j_call: TRBJ1-2
v_call: TRBV29-1

cdr3_aa: CASSLAGGHEQYF
d_call: TRBD2
j_call: TRBJ2-7
v_call: TRBV11-2

cdr3_aa: CASSQRTGGSYNEQFF
d_call: TRBD1
j_call: TRBJ2-1
v_call: TRBV4-3

cdr3_aa: CASSLAPANTGELFF
d_call: -
j_call: TRBJ2-2
v_call: TRBV7-8

cdr3_aa: CASSTDTGELFF
d_call: -
j_call: TRBJ2-2
v_call: TRBV5-1

cdr3_aa: CASSLPYEQYF
d_call: -
j_call: TRBJ2-7
v_call: TRBV7-2

cdr3_aa: CASSLGGQGSLGTEAFF
d_call: TRBD1
j_call: TRBJ1-1
v_call: TRBV27

cdr3_aa: CASSRGIGETQYF
d_call: -
j_call: TRBJ2-5
v_call: TRBV7-2

cdr3_aa: CASSRRDGISYEQYF
d_call: -
j_call: TRBJ2-7
v_call: TRBV11-2